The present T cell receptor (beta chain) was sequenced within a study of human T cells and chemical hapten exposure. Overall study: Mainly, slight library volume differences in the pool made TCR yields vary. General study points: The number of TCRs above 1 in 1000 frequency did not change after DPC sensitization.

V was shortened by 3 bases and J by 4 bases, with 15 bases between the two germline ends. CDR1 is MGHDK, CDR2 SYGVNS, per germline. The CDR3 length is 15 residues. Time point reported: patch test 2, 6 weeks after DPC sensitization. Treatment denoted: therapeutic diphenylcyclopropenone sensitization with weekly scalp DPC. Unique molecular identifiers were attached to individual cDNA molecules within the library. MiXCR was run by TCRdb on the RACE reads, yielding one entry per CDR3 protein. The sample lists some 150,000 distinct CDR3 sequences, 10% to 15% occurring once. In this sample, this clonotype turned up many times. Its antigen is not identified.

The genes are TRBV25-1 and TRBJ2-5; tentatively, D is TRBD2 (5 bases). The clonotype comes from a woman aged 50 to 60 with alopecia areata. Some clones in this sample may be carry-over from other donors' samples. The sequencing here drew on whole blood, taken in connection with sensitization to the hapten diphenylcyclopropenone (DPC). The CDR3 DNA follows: TGTGCCAGCAGTGATCCCCGGGGTTTGGGAGAGACCCAGTACTTC. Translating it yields CASSDPRGLGETQYF.